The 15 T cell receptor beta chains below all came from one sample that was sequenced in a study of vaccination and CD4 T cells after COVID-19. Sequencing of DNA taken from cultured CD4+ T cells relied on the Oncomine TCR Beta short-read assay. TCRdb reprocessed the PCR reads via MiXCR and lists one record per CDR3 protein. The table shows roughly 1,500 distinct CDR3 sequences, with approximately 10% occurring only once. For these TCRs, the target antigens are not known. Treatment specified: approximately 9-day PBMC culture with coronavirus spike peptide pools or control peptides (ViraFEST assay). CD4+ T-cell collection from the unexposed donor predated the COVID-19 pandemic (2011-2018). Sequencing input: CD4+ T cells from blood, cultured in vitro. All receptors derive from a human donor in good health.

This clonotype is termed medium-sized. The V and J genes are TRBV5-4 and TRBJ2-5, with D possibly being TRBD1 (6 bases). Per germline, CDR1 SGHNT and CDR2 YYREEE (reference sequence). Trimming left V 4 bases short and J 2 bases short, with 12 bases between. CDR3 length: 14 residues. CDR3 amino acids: CASSLRTVQETQYF. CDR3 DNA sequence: TGTGCCAGCAGCCTACGGACAGTACAAGAGACCCAGTACTTC.

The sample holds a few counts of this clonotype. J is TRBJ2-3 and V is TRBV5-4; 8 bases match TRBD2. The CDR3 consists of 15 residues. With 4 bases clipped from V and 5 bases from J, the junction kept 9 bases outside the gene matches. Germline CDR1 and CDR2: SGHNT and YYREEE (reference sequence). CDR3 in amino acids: CASSGSGSRQDTQYF. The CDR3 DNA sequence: TGTGCCAGCAGCGGGAGCGGGAGCCGTCAAGATACGCAGTATTTT.

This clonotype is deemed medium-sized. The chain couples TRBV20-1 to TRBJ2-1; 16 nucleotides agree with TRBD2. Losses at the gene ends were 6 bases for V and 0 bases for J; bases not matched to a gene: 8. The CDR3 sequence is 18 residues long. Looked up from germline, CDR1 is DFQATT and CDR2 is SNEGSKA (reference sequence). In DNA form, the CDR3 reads TGCAGTGCCGCCGGGACTAGCGGGAGGGCCTTCTCCTACAATGAGCAGTTCTTC. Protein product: CSAAGTSGRAFSYNEQFF.

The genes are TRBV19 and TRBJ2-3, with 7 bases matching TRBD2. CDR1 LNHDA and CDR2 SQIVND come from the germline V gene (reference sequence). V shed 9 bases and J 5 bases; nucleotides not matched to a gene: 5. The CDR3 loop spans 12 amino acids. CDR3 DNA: TGTGCCAGCAGATTAGCGGGAGATACGCAGTATTTT. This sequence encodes CASRLAGDTQYF.

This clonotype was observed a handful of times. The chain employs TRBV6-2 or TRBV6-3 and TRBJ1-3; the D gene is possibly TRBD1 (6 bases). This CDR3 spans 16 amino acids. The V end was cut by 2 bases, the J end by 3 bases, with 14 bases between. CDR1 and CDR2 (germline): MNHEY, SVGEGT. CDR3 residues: CASSYPANRVGNTIYF. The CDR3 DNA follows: TGTGCCAGCAGTTACCCCGCGAACAGGGTTGGAAACACCATATATTTT.

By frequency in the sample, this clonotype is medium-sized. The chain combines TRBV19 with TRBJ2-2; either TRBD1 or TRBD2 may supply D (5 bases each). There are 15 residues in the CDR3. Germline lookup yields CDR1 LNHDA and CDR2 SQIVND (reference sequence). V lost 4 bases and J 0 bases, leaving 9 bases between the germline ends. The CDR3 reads CASSSGDANTGELFF. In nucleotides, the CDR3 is TGTGCCAGTAGTAGTGGGGACGCGAACACCGGGGAGCTGTTTTTT.

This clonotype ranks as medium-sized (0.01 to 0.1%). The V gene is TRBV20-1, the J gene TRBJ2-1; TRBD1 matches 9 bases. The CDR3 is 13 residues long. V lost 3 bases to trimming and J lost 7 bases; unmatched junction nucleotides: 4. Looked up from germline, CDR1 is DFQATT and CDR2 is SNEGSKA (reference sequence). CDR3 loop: CSAREQGANEQFF. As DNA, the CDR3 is TGCAGTGCTAGGGAACAGGGGGCAAATGAGCAGTTCTTC.

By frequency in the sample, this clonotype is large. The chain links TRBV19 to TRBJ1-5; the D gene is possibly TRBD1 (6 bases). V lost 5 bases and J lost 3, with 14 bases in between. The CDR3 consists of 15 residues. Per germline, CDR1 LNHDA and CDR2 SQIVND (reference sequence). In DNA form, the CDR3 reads TGTGCCAGTAGTCCTGGGACAAGCTTCAATCAGCCCCAGCATTTT. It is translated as CASSPGTSFNQPQHF.

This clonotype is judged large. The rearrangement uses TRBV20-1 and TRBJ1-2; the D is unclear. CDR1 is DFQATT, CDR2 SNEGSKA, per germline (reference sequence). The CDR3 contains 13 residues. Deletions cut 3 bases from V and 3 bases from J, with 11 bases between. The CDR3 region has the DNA TGCAGTGCTAGGGCCCGACCGGACTATGGCTACACCTTC. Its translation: CSARARPDYGYTF.

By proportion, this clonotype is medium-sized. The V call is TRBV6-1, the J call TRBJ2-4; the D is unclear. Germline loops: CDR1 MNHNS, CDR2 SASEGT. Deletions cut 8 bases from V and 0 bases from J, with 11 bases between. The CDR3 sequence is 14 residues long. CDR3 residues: CASFQSLAKNIQYF. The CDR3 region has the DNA TGTGCCAGCTTCCAGTCTCTAGCCAAAAACATTCAGTACTTC.

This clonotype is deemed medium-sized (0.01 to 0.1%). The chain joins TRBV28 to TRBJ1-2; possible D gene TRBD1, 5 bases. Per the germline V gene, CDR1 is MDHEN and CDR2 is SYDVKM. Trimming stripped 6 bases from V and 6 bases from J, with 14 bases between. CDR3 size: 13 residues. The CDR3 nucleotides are TGTGCCAGCAGCCTGGGGGGGTTTAATGGCTACACCTTC. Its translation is CASSLGGFNGYTF.

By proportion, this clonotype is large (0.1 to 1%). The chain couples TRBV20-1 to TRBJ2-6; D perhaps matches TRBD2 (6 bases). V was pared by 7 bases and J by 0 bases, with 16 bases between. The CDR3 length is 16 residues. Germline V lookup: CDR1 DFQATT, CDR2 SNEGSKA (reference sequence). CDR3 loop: CSGQYRGLSGANVLTF. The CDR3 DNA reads TGCAGTGGCCAGTACCGGGGACTCTCTGGGGCCAACGTCCTGACTTTC.

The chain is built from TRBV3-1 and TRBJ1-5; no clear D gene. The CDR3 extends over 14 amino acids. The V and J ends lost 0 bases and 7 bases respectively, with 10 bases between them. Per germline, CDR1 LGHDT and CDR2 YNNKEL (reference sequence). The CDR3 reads CASSQDRVEQPQHF. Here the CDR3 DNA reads TGTGCCAGCAGCCAAGATAGGGTGGAACAGCCCCAGCATTTT.

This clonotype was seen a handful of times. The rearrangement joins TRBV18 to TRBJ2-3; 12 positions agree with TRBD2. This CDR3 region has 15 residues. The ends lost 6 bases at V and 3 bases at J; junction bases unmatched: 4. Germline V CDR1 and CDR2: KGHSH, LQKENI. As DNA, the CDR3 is TGTGCCAGCTCCCCTGGGACTAGCGGGACAGATACGCAGTATTTT. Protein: CASSPGTSGTDTQYF.

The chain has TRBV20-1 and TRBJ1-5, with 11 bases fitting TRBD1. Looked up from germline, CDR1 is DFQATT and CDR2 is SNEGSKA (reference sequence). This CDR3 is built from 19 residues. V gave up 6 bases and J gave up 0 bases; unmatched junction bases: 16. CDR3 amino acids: CSAPNPRDRGSFSNQPQHF. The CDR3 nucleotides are TGCAGTGCCCCAAACCCCCGGGACAGGGGGAGTTTTAGCAATCAGCCCCAGCATTTT.